The rows below give T cell receptor beta chains drawn from one sample of a study of radiotherapy plus CTLA-4 blockade in lung cancer. Produced via immunoSEQ multiplex PCR; TCRdb's table is partial and in-frame only. The sample lists about 32,000 clones, 75% to 85% occurring once. The specimen comprised peripheral blood, sampled from a patient treated with radiotherapy plus ipilimumab. The receptors stem from a human donor with non-small cell lung cancer that progressed on radiotherapy plus ipilimumab. CDR3s include the opening cysteine and the closing phenylalanine or tryptophan. The D gene is left open where the match is weak. Part of the rows lack a size; the others show once, few, many or a class for expanded clones.

TRBJ1-2 | TRBD1 | - | TRBV25-1 | TGTGCCAGCTCGGATGCGACAGGGGGCGGCTATGGCTACACCTTC | CASSDATGGGYGYTF
TRBJ1-1 | - | few | TRBV29-1 | TGCAGCGTTGGAGGTGAAGGAGCTTTCTTT | CSVGGEGAFF
TRBJ2-1 | TRBD2 | - | TRBV6-5 | TGTGCCAGCAGTTACGGGCGGGGGGGCTCCGATGAGCAGTTCTTC | CASSYGRGGSDEQFF
TRBJ2-1 | - | - | TRBV7-9 | TGTGCCAGCAGCTTCCGAATTGACAAAATCAATGAGCAGTTCTTC | CASSFRIDKINEQFF
TRBJ2-7 | TRBD2 | - | TRBV7-2 | TGTGCCAGCACCACTAGCGGGGGGGCCCACGAGCAGTACTTC | CASTTSGGAHEQYF
TRBJ2-1 | TRBD1 | - | TRBV19 | TGTGCCAGTAGTATACGACAGGGAGCGAATGAGCAGTTCTTC | CASSIRQGANEQFF
TRBJ2-2 | TRBD1 | once | TRBV5-1 | TGCGCCAGCAGCTCGGGACAGGGTGGCGGGGAGCTGTTTTTT | CASSSGQGGGELFF
TRBJ2-5 | - | - | TRBV27 | TGTGCCAGCAGTTTACGGGGAGATTTGGAGACCCAGTACTTC | CASSLRGDLETQYF
TRBJ2-7 | TRBD2 | - | TRBV5-4 | TGTGCCAGCGGGCGGGGGGGTTCCTACGAGCAGTACTTC | CASGRGGSYEQYF
TRBJ1-1 | - | - | TRBV20-1 | TGCAGTGCTAGGACGGACAATGAAGCTTTCTTT | CSARTDNEAFF
TRBJ2-7 | - | - | TRBV29-1 | TGCAGCGTCGTCCGGGACACCACCTACGAGCAGTACTTC | CSVVRDTTYEQYF
TRBJ1-5 | - | - | TRBV14 | TGTGCCAGCAGCCAAGCGGCAGGTCAGCCCCAGCATTTT | CASSQAAGQPQHF
TRBJ2-3 | - | - | TRBV6-1 | TGTGCCAGCAGTGAAAGCACCCCCGTAGCCCAGCTGGTGGCAGATACGCAGTATTTT | CASSESTPVAQLVADTQYF
TRBJ2-5 | - | - | TRBV27 | TGTGCCAGCAGTTCCCAGATCCAAGAGACCCAGTACTTC | CASSSQIQETQYF
TRBJ2-2 | - | - | TRBV6-1 | TGTGCCAGCAGTGAAGCCAACCCCAAAATAAGGACACCAGGCACCGGGGAGCTGTTTTTT | CASSEANPKIRTPGTGELFF
TRBJ1-1 | - | - | TRBV2 | TGTGCCAGCAGGGTGACAGCTAACACTGAAGCTTTCTTT | CASRVTANTEAFF
TRBJ2-1 | - | - | TRBV7-3 | TGTGCCAGCAGCCCCCCCGGGGGACGCAATGAGCAGTTCTTC | CASSPPGGRNEQFF
TRBJ1-2 | - | - | TRBV29-1 | TGCAGCGTTGATGTGGGGGGGCAGTCCCATGGCTACACCTTC | CSVDVGGQSHGYTF
TRBJ1-1 | - | - | TRBV19 | TGTGCCAGTAATACGGGAAGCCGGGTTGAAGCTTTCTTT | CASNTGSRVEAFF
TRBJ2-2 | TRBD1 | - | TRBV9 | TGTGCCAGCAGCTTCGGACAGGGGAACACCGGGGAGCTGTTTTTT | CASSFGQGNTGELFF
TRBJ2-3 | TRBD2 | - | TRBV13 | TGTGCCAGCAGCTCAGAGCTCGGGGGGGCTGGAGATACGCAGTATTTT | CASSSELGGAGDTQYF
TRBJ2-5 | - | - | TRBV18 | TGTGCCAGCTCACCCGCGGAGACCCAGTACTTC | CASSPAETQYF
TRBJ2-7 | TRBD1 | - | TRBV7-2 | TGTGCCAGCAACCTCCCGGGACAGGGATCCTACGAGCAGTACTTC | CASNLPGQGSYEQYF
TRBJ1-1 | - | once | TRBV6-6 | TGTGCCAGCAGTTACGTCGCAGGGGTGAACACTGAAGCTTTCTTT | CASSYVAGVNTEAFF
TRBJ2-3 | TRBD2 | - | TRBV27 | TGTGCCAGCAGTTTACAGCGGGGGGTACCAGATACGCAGTATTTT | CASSLQRGVPDTQYF
TRBJ1-2 | TRBD1 | - | TRBV9 | TGTGCCAGCAGCGTAGGAGGGGGCGATGGCTACACCTTC | CASSVGGGDGYTF
TRBJ1-2 | - | - | TRBV25-1 | TGTGCCAGCAGTGATAAGGGGGTAGGCTACACCTTC | CASSDKGVGYTF
TRBJ1-5 | TRBD1 | - | TRBV28 | TGTGCCAGCAGTTTCGGACAGGGGTTCCGTCAGCCCCAGCATTTT | CASSFGQGFRQPQHF
TRBJ1-2 | - | - | TRBV7-9 | TGTGCCAGCAGCTATCAATCAGGGGTCTATGGCTACACCTTC | CASSYQSGVYGYTF
TRBJ2-7 | TRBD2 | - | TRBV5-1 | TGCGCCAGCAGCTTAGGGACTAGCGGGGCCACCGGTCGGTACTTC | CASSLGTSGATGRYF
TRBJ2-4 | - | few | TRBV7-2 | TGTGCCAGCAGCTTGGAGACAGTCCCTAAAAACATTCAGTACTTC | CASSLETVPKNIQYF
TRBJ1-5 | TRBD1 | few | TRBV6-1 | TGTGCCAGCAACCCCGGGACAGGGACTTTTCAGCCCCAGCATTTT | CASNPGTGTFQPQHF
TRBJ2-3 | - | - | TRBV5-6 | TGTGCCAGCAGCTTGGACAGGGTACCAGATACGCAGTATTTT | CASSLDRVPDTQYF
TRBJ2-4 | - | - | TRBV6-1 | TGTGCCAGCAGTGAAGCAGGTCATGGCAGAGAACGAGGCAAAAACATTCAGTACTTC | CASSEAGHGRERGKNIQYF
TRBJ2-2 | - | - | TRBV12-5 | TGTGCTAGTGGTTTAGGACACCTGAACACCGGGGAGCTGTTTTTT | CASGLGHLNTGELFF
TRBJ2-3 | TRBD2 | - | TRBV4-3 | TGCGCCAGCAGCCAAGCCCACGCATTAGCGGGGGGGAAATTAGTAGGGGATACGCAGTATTTT | CASSQAHALAGGKLVGDTQYF
TRBJ2-1 | TRBD2 | - | TRBV14 | TGTGCCAGCAGCCCCGGGACTAGCATCGACAATGAGCAGTTCTTC | CASSPGTSIDNEQFF
TRBJ1-6 | TRBD1 | - | TRBV5-4 | TGTGCCAGCAGCTCAAACCGGGACAGAGTCTATAATTCACCCCTCCACTTT | CASSSNRDRVYNSPLHF
TRBJ2-3 | - | - | TRBV6-1 | TGTGCCAGCGTACCAGGGGTAGATACGCAGTATTTT | CASVPGVDTQYF
TRBJ1-2 | TRBD1 | - | TRBV6-1 | TGTGCCAGCAGTGGGTTAGGGACAGCTAACTATGGCTACACCTTC | CASSGLGTANYGYTF
TRBJ1-3 | - | - | TRBV29-1 | TGCAGCGTCCACAAAGGGGGGGACGGCTCGGGAAACACCATATATTTT | CSVHKGGDGSGNTIYF
TRBJ1-1 | - | - | TRBV2 | TGTGCCAGCTTGGAGCAGGGGAACACTGAAGCTTTCTTT | CASLEQGNTEAFF
TRBJ1-6 | TRBD1 | - | TRBV13 | TGTGCCAGCAGCTTCAAACAGGGGTCGGGTTCACCCCTCCACTTT | CASSFKQGSGSPLHF
TRBJ1-5 | - | - | TRBV27 | TGTGCCAGCAGTTTACCGGTCCGGGGGGGGGACAATCAGCCCCAGCATTTT | CASSLPVRGGDNQPQHF
TRBJ1-5 | - | few | TRBV4-1 | TGCGCCAGCAGCCTCGGACAGAACAATCAGCCCCAGCATTTT | CASSLGQNNQPQHF
TRBJ1-1 | - | - | TRBV15 | TGTGCCACCAGCAGGTGGCAGGCTGAAGCTTTCTTT | CATSRWQAEAFF
TRBJ1-1 | - | - | TRBV29-1 | TGCAGCGTTGTTGGAGGGACTGAAGCTTTCTTT | CSVVGGTEAFF
TRBJ1-2 | - | - | TRBV6-1 | TGTGCCAGCAGTGAAACAGGGCTTAAGTATCGGGGCTACACCTTC | CASSETGLKYRGYTF
TRBJ1-1 | TRBD1 | - | TRBV19 | TGTGCCAGTAACGACAGGGGAGGGAACACTGAAGCTTTCTTT | CASNDRGGNTEAFF
TRBJ2-1 | - | - | TRBV6-1 | TGTGCCAGCAGCGGGTCGCCATACTACAATGAGCAGTTCTTC | CASSGSPYYNEQFF
TRBJ1-1 | - | few | TRBV19 | TGTGCCAGTAGTATACGGGGGAGGAGTGAAGCTTTCTTT | CASSIRGRSEAFF
TRBJ2-1 | TRBD2 | once | TRBV27 | TGTGCCAGCAGTTGGGCAGTGACTAGCGAAAATGAGCAGTTCTTC | CASSWAVTSENEQFF
TRBJ2-7 | - | - | TRBV4-3 | TGCGCCAGCAGTCCAACCTCGGTATCAGCGGGCTACTCCTACGAGCAGTACTTC | CASSPTSVSAGYSYEQYF